The rows below give T cell receptor beta chains drawn from one sample of a study of early stage breast cancer tumors. Produced via immunoSEQ multiplex PCR; TCRdb's table is partial and in-frame only. Of 51,000 or so clones in the sample, roughly 80% are singletons; the top ten hold 1.3% to 1.5%. The source material was blood. The receptor set was obtained from a person between 50 and 60 years old with breast cancer. The CDR3 runs from the conserved cysteine through the conserved F or W. D genes are given only for firm matches. Size is omitted from some rows. Given values are once, few, many or a class for expanded clones.

len	abundance	d_gene	j_gene	v_gene	CDR3aa	CDR3nt
14	NA	NA	TRBJ2-1	TRBV6-5	CASRRYNMDNEQFF	TGTGCCAGCCGCCGATATAACATGGACAATGAGCAGTTCTTC
14	NA	TRBD1	TRBJ1-1	TRBV7-9	CASSLAAGGTEAFF	TGTGCCAGCAGCTTAGCTGCAGGGGGCACTGAAGCTTTCTTT
16	NA	NA	TRBJ2-5	TRBV7-8	CASSLVYRQLQETQYF	TGTGCCAGCAGCTTAGTATATCGGCAGCTCCAAGAGACCCAGTACTTC
15	NA	NA	TRBJ2-1	TRBV6-9	CASSRPGRPTDEQFF	TGTGCCAGCAGTCGACCGGGACGACCCACAGATGAGCAGTTCTTC
15	NA	TRBD2	TRBJ2-1	TRBV10-3	CAIAGGGRAYNEQFF	TGTGCCATCGCGGGGGGCGGGAGGGCCTACAATGAGCAGTTCTTC
16	NA	NA	TRBJ2-3	TRBV19	CASSPRTGVNTDTQYF	TGTGCCAGTAGTCCCCGCACGGGAGTTAACACAGATACGCAGTATTTT
14	NA	NA	TRBJ2-5	TRBV5-5	CASSPDYNQETQYF	TGTGCCAGCAGCCCAGACTACAACCAAGAGACCCAGTACTTC
16	once	TRBD2	TRBJ2-3	TRBV5-1	CASSPVLAGSTDTQYF	TGCGCCAGCAGCCCGGTGTTAGCGGGGAGCACAGATACGCAGTATTTT
14	NA	NA	TRBJ2-7	TRBV7-2	CASSLGGLLYEQYF	TGTGCCAGCAGCTTAGGCGGACTACTATACGAGCAGTACTTC
13	NA	NA	TRBJ1-2	TRBV18	CASSPQREHGYTF	TGTGCCAGCTCACCACAGAGGGAACATGGCTACACCTTC
14	few	NA	TRBJ2-2	TRBV19	CASSNREYTGELFF	TGTGCCAGTAGTAACAGGGAGTACACCGGGGAGCTGTTTTTT
15	NA	TRBD1	TRBJ1-1	TRBV13	CASSTQQGRNTEAFF	TGTGCCAGCAGCACGCAACAGGGGAGAAACACTGAAGCTTTCTTT
15	few	NA	TRBJ1-2	TRBV4-1	CASSQDQVSFYGYTF	TGCGCCAGCAGCCAAGATCAGGTCAGCTTCTATGGCTACACCTTC
13	NA	NA	TRBJ2-3	TRBV27	CASSGGHTDTQYF	TGTGCCAGCAGCGGGGGGCACACAGATACGCAGTATTTT
13	few	NA	TRBJ2-7	TRBV11-3	CASSLNQEGTLYF	TGTGCCAGCAGCTTGAACCAGGAGGGGACGTTGTACTTC
11	NA	TRBD1	TRBJ2-5	TRBV20-1	CSAHRGQTQYF	TGCAGTGCTCACAGGGGTCAGACCCAGTACTTC
15	NA	NA	TRBJ2-1	TRBV5-1	CASSPSGGASDEQFF	TGCGCCAGCAGCCCCAGTGGGGGCGCAAGTGATGAGCAGTTCTTC
16	NA	NA	TRBJ2-3	TRBV6-6	CASSARQGGVTDTQYF	TGTGCCAGCAGTGCCCGACAGGGAGGCGTCACAGATACGCAGTATTTT
17	NA	TRBD1	TRBJ1-5	TRBV18	CASSPTQRTGGNQPQHF	TGTGCCAGCTCACCGACACAGCGGACAGGAGGCAATCAGCCCCAGCATTTT
16	NA	NA	TRBJ2-1	TRBV7-2	CASKEGTPYDYNEQFF	TGTGCCAGCAAAGAAGGGACCCCCTACGATTACAATGAGCAGTTCTTC
14	once	NA	TRBJ1-1	TRBV18	CASSPRPLNTEAFF	TGTGCCAGCTCACCGAGGCCTTTGAACACTGAAGCTTTCTTT
13	NA	NA	TRBJ1-2	TRBV30	CAWSVLVGDGYTF	TGTGCCTGGAGTGTACTCGTGGGCGATGGCTACACCTTC